The sample holds many counts of the clone carrying this T cell receptor (beta chain). Noted time point: newly diagnosed GD, antithyroid drugs for less than 3 months. PBMC-derived RNA was used for the TCR library. With iRepertoire HTBI primers and Arm-PCR of CDR3 regions, TCR beta libraries were built. Each CDR3 protein gets one entry after TCRdb re-called the multiplex PCR reads with MiXCR. The sample consists of a few hundred thousand distinct CDR3 sequences, around 15% of them appearing once. V lost 5 bases, J lost 1 base, and 6 bases lay in between. Per the germline V gene, CDR1 is SNHLY and CDR2 is FYNNEI. The CDR3 spans 12 residues. This sample is drawn from a study of regulatory T cells in long-lasting Graves disease. These data were also reused for a study on T cells in Graves' hyperthyroidism and ophthalmopathy.

The starting material was peripheral blood mononuclear cells (PBMCs), obtained at new diagnosis, from a patient treated with antithyroid drugs. The origin of this receptor is a woman aged 18 to 35 with Graves disease. The V gene is TRBV2, the J gene TRBJ2-7; D is unclear. The CDR3 bases are TGTGCCAGCAGTCGGCGATCCTACGAGCAGTACTTC. It specifies CASSRRSYEQYF.